Each of the 18 T cell receptor beta chains below was sequenced from the same sample in a study of human T cells and chemical hapten exposure. Time point in this sample: pre-sensitization, week 0. The treatment: therapeutic diphenylcyclopropenone sensitization with weekly scalp DPC. TCRdb used MiXCR to reprocess the RACE reads, holding one entry per CDR3 protein. The sample consists of around 250,000 distinct CDR3 sequences, approximately 8.6% of them appearing once. The sequenced sample was whole blood, obtained in connection with sensitization to the hapten diphenylcyclopropenone (DPC). The receptors originated from a middle-aged woman with alopecia areata. Some clones in this sample may be carry-over from other donors' samples.

This clonotype was counted only a few times. The V gene is TRBV6-5, the J gene TRBJ1-6, with D possibly matching TRBD1 (5 bases). This CDR3 has 18 residues. The V end was cut by 3 bases, the J end by 0 bases, with 15 bases between. Germline CDR1 MNHEY, CDR2 SVGAGI. DNA for the CDR3: TGTGCCAGCAGTTATGGGGCTGGGGATAGCTCCTATAATTCACCCCTCCACTTT. Amino acid sequence: CASSYGAGDSSYNSPLHF.

This chain joins TRBV7-8 and TRBJ2-7, with D possibly called TRBD1 or TRBD2 (5 bases each). Germline V gene lookup returns CDR1 SGHVS and CDR2 FQNEAQ. The CDR3 runs 14 residues. V lost 2 bases, J lost 5 bases, and 13 bases lay in between. As DNA, the CDR3 is TGTGCCAGCAGCTTACGGGACCGGCTTCACGAGCAGTACTTC. It translates to CASSLRDRLHEQYF. Full variable domain (outside the CDR3, taken from reference TRBV7-8 and TRBJ2-7): GAGVSQSPRYKVAKRGQDVALRCDPISGHVSLFWYQQALGQGPEFLTYFQNEAQLDKSGLPSDRFFAERPEGSVSTLKIQRTQQEDSAVYLCASSLRDRLHEQYFGPGTRLTVT.

The sample holds a few counts of this clonotype. The rearrangement joins TRBV20-1 to TRBJ2-1; D possibly corresponds to TRBD2 (5 bases). The V gene's germline CDR1 is DFQATT and CDR2 SNEGSKA (reference sequence). This CDR3 is built from 13 residues. V was pared by 3 bases and J by 0 bases, with 6 bases between. For the CDR3, the DNA is TGCAGTGCTAGCGGGGACTCCTACAATGAGCAGTTCTTC. It is translated as CSASGDSYNEQFF.

This clonotype was detected a few times. The chain links TRBV10-3 to TRBJ1-1; a weak D match, TRBD1 (5 bases). CDR1 is ENHRY, CDR2 SYGVKD, per germline. The V gene lost 7 bases and the J gene lost 7 bases, with 16 bases spanning the gap. This CDR3 comprises 13 residues. The CDR3 DNA sequence: TGTGCCATCAACCGGGCTATCGACAGTGAAGCTTTCTTT. Its translation is CAINRAIDSEAFF.

This clonotype was recorded at least ten times. The gene calls are TRBV4-2 and TRBJ1-5; D not certain. The V end was cut by 0 bases, the J end by 3 bases, with 9 bases between. This CDR3 is 15 amino acids long. Germline CDR1 and CDR2: LGHNA and YNFKEQ. CDR3: CASSQEVQSNQPQHF. The CDR3 coding sequence is TGTGCCAGCAGCCAAGAGGTACAGTCCAATCAGCCCCAGCATTTT.

This clonotype has a handful of counts. This chain links TRBV5-1 with TRBJ2-5, with D hard to call. Germline V CDR1 and CDR2: SGHRS, YFSETQ. Trimming removed 2 bases at V and 3 bases at J, with 8 bases between. This CDR3 region has 13 residues. The CDR3, as DNA: TGCGCCAGCAGCTTCGCCCCAAAAGAGACCCAGTACTTC. Translation: CASSFAPKETQYF. The full variable domain, with the rest looked up from reference TRBV5-1 and TRBJ2-5, is KAGVTQTPRYLIKTRGQQVTLSCSPISGHRSVSWYQQTPGQGLQFLFEYFSETQRNKGNFPGRFSGRQFSNSRSEMNVSTLELGDSALYLCASSFAPKETQYFGPGTRLLVL.

This rearrangement joins TRBV3-1 to TRBJ2-3; TRBD2 agrees at 12 bases. Looked up from germline, CDR1 is LGHDT and CDR2 is YNNKEL (reference sequence). V lost 0 bases, J lost 4 bases, and 8 bases stayed unmatched. This CDR3 is built from 18 residues. The CDR3 region has the DNA TGTGCCAGCAGCCAAGACTCTAGCGGGAGGGCCTTGGCAGATACGCAGTATTTT. Translated, it gives CASSQDSSGRALADTQYF.

This clonotype was seen only a few times. This chain uses TRBV6-2 or TRBV6-3 with TRBJ2-7; 9 bases are a match to TRBD2. Losses at the gene ends were 2 bases for V and 5 bases for J; bases not matched to a gene: 10. The germline V gene encodes CDR1 MNHEY and CDR2 SVGEGT. The CDR3 runs 16 residues. CDR3 sequence reads: CASSYRGSGSFHEQYF. The CDR3 nucleotides are TGTGCCAGCAGTTACAGAGGTAGCGGGAGTTTCCACGAGCAGTACTTC.

This clonotype was found many times. This chain links TRBV28 with TRBJ2-7; perhaps TRBD2 as D (6 bases). The CDR3 runs 13 residues. The germline V gene encodes CDR1 MDHEN and CDR2 SYDVKM. V lost 6 bases and J lost 6, with 15 bases in between. DNA of the CDR3: TGTGCCAGCAGACTCGGGACTCAGCGCGAGCAGTACTTC. This codes for CASRLGTQREQYF.

This chain links TRBV4-1 with TRBJ2-7; the match to TRBD1 covers 10 bases. The CDR3 has 16 amino acids. V lost 5 bases, J lost 4 bases, and 11 bases stayed unmatched. CDR1 and CDR2 (germline): MGHRA, YSYEKL. CDR3 region: CASSLTPGQGRYEQYF. Here the CDR3 DNA reads TGCGCCAGCAGCTTAACCCCGGGACAGGGGAGATACGAGCAGTACTTC.

The chain has TRBV30 and TRBJ2-1; 9 bases are shared with TRBD1. CDR1 and CDR2 (germline): GTSNPN, SVGIG (reference sequence). The CDR3 consists of 14 residues. With 0 bases clipped from V and 7 bases from J, the junction kept 4 bases outside the gene matches. The CDR3 nucleotides read TGTGCCTGGAGTGTACAGGGGACAGGGAATGAGCAGTTCTTC. Protein sequence: CAWSVQGTGNEQFF.

The sample holds a few counts of this clonotype. In nucleotides, the CDR3 is TGCGCCAGCAGCCACTCCCGTATGAAACAGGGAGGATCACCCCTCCACTTT. Protein product: CASSHSRMKQGGSPLHF. The rearrangement joins TRBV4-3 to TRBJ1-6; TRBD1 might be the D (6 bases). The germline CDR1 and CDR2 sequences are LGHNA and YSLEER. The CDR3 spans 17 residues. V lost 3 bases and J 10 bases, leaving 22 bases between the germline ends.

This clonotype occurred a few times. The chain joins TRBV19 to TRBJ1-5; D unresolved. This CDR3 is built from 13 residues. CDR1 and CDR2 from the germline V gene are LNHDA and SQIVND (reference sequence). Trimming took 0 bases from V and 7 from J, leaving 7 bases between them. CDR3 protein: CASSIEGRQPQHF. In DNA form, the CDR3 reads TGTGCCAGTAGTATAGAGGGCAGGCAGCCCCAGCATTTT.

About this clonotype itself: One end of the junction fails to match germline, which may point to a read error. The chain is built from TRBV3-1 and TRBJ1-3; no firm D call. The germline V gene has CDR1 LGHDT and CDR2 YNNKEL (reference sequence). CDR3 size: 16 residues. The DNA of the CDR3 is TGTGTCAGCAGCCAACCGATAGATATCTCTGGAAACACCATATATTTT. Encoded protein: CVSSQPIDISGNTIYF.

V gene TRBV7-8 combines with J gene TRBJ2-5; D remains unclear. Trimming stripped 5 bases from V and 4 bases from J, with 14 bases between. Germline V gene lookup returns CDR1 SGHVS and CDR2 FQNEAQ. The CDR3 runs 14 residues. The CDR3: CASSLNSAAETQYF. Here the CDR3 DNA reads TGTGCCAGCAGCCTAAATTCCGCCGCAGAGACCCAGTACTTC. The variable domain in full, completed from reference TRBV7-8 and TRBJ2-5, reads GAGVSQSPRYKVAKRGQDVALRCDPISGHVSLFWYQQALGQGPEFLTYFQNEAQLDKSGLPSDRFFAERPEGSVSTLKIQRTQQEDSAVYLCASSLNSAAETQYFGPGTRLLVL.

The chain combines TRBV4-1 with TRBJ2-1, with a tentative D call TRBD2 (6 bases). Germline CDR1 reads MGHRA; CDR2 reads YSYEKL. V lost 0 bases and J lost 7, with 16 bases in between. This CDR3 is built from 16 residues. The CDR3 DNA reads TGCGCCAGCAGCCAAGATTTCGCTAGCGTAAGAAATGAGCAGTTCTTC. It yields the protein CASSQDFASVRNEQFF.

J is TRBJ2-3 and V is TRBV20-1; 11 bases fit TRBD2. The CDR3 extends over 13 amino acids. With 6 bases clipped from V and 5 bases from J, the junction kept 4 bases outside the gene matches. Germline V gene sequence: CDR1 DFQATT, CDR2 SNEGSKA (reference sequence). The CDR3 spells CSANLAGGDTQYF. The CDR3 DNA follows: TGCAGTGCCAACCTAGCGGGAGGAGATACGCAGTATTTT.

The rearrangement joins TRBV6-2 or TRBV6-3 to TRBJ2-7, with 12 bases lining up with TRBD2. The V segment lost 2 bases and the J segment 6 bases; nucleotides outside the gene matches: 5. This CDR3 has 15 amino acids. Germline V CDR1 and CDR2: MNHEY, SVGEGT. The CDR3 nucleotides are TGTGCCAGCAGTTACCGGCTAGCGGGAGGGCCCGAGCAGTACTTC. Translating gives CASSYRLAGGPEQYF.